Described below is a single T cell receptor (beta chain) sequence and its context. Its target is not known. Produced via immunoSEQ multiplex PCR; TCRdb's table is partial and in-frame only. The sample holds roughly 45,000 clones, roughly 84% seen once. This entry comes from a study of T cell responses to AZD1222 COVID-19 vaccine. The CDR3 is made up of 13 amino acids. Trimming shortened V by 5 bases and J by 4 bases, and 11 bases separated the two germline ends. Findings and limits, study-wide: CD4 TCRs linked to vaccination spanned spike, dominating at 160-218 and 743-854. The donor cohort was predominantly white British with a female majority, and clonal diversity may have been underestimated. Baseline testing showed seropositivity in only five or six AZD1222 recipients. Scientists sampled the repertoires only once the peak T cell response had passed.

The gene calls are TRBV12-3 or TRBV12-4 and TRBJ1-2, with D perhaps matching TRBD1 (6 bases). The sample in question was peripheral blood, obtained 28 days after the second AZD1222 dose. The source of this sequence is an adult who received the AZD1222 COVID-19 vaccine. The CDR3 reads CASSPGQSYGYTF. CDR3 DNA sequence: TGTGCCAGCAGTCCCGGACAGAGCTATGGCTACACCTTC.